The source of this T cell receptor (beta chain) is a study of T cell responses to AZD1222 COVID-19 vaccine (dated by TCRdb to the early 2020s). Some background on the complete study: AZD1222 recipients whose second dose came at about 4 weeks and those whose second dose came at about 12 weeks were combined into one group, since spike-specific TCR depth and breadth did not differ between the two schedules. Trial participants were enrolled by age into subgroups of 18-55, 56-69 and 70-plus years, and around 150, 29 and 61 TCR-sequenced participants, respectively, were included in these subgroups. A total of just over 230 trial participants underwent TCR sequencing, of whom around 210 had received two doses of AZD1222 and roughly 26 had received two doses of the MenACWY control vaccine.

The CDR3 regions of human TCRbeta chains were analyzed by immunosequencing. The authors' analysis ran thus. TCRs in the repertoires were compared against a reference library of SARS-CoV-2-specific TCRs that had been generated with the MIRA antigen-specificity platform. Breadth was defined as the fraction of unique TCRs that were SARS-CoV-2-associated, and depth was defined as the fraction of total T cells that were SARS-CoV-2-associated. Using the MIRA data, every spike-specific TCR was mapped to the spike region that the TCR reacted to and assigned to either a CD4 or a CD8 class. Log10-transformed breadth and depth values were compared by one-way ANOVA with Sidak's multiple comparisons tests. The table comes from immuneACCESS by way of TCRdb, which keeps in-frame sequences with V and J called. Part of the clones is missing from these tables; in studies checked, under half for an unresolved V gene and the rest for unknown reasons. D and trimming were read from the DNA, whereas the V and J calls and clone size are those reported in that table. The sample has some 130,000 clones on record, 65% to 90% of them singletons. The top ten clones comprise more than 20% of the sample.

CDR1 and CDR2 were assigned from the germline V gene (reference sequence) as LNHDA and SQIVND. V loses 5 bases, J loses 10 bases, and the germline ends lie 11 bases apart. The CDR3 runs 12 residues from the cysteine to the phenylalanine. Just the 36-base CDR3 DNA is kept, in frame starting at base 1. As to this clone: The antigen it recognizes is unknown. Base qualities were left out, and no much larger clone turns up one base away.

What the authors observed across the whole study: The vaccine-associated CD4 TCRs covered the entire spike protein, and the dominant responses fell in regions 160-218 and 743-854. In the small 56-69-year group, the increase in depth fell short of significance, most likely because of low power. Participants were mostly white British and included more females than males, and it was suggested by the authors that clonal diversity may have been underestimated. Because no samples from the day 14 peak response were available, repertoires could be characterized only after the peak T cell response. Conclusions about previously exposed vaccinees are limited because only 6 or 7 AZD1222 recipients were SARS-CoV-2 seropositive at baseline. After two AZD1222 doses, both the breadth and the depth of spike-specific TCRs were significantly higher than at day 0 and than in MenACWY recipients. Nearly half of unique spike-specific TCRs reportedly recognized epitopes outside regions mutated in the B.1.351 and B.1.1.7 variants.

The time point label for this specimen denotes: baseline before first vaccination. Vaccinee samples were obtained from the UK trials COV001 and COV002, which included a single-blind randomized controlled phase 2/3 trial of AZD1222 (ChAdOx1 nCoV-19) in healthy adults. Trial participant PBMC samples were collected at day 0 and day 28 after the second dose for TCRbeta chain sequencing. This receptor was taken from an adult in good health. The chain couples TRBV19 to TRBJ2-2; the D gene is possibly TRBD1 or TRBD2, with 6 bases matching each. The specimen was peripheral blood, collected on day 0 of AZD1222 vaccination. For the CDR3, the sequence is CASSRGPLELFF. In nucleotide form, the sequence is TGTGCCAGTAGTCGGGGGCCCCTGGAGCTGTTTTTT.